Following are 25 T cell receptor beta chains from one sample sequenced in a study of cytomegalovirus exposure and HLA in healthy donors. Both 60 Vbeta primers and 13 Jbeta primers went into the PCR. Data came from immunoSEQ multiplex PCR; TCRdb stores just in-frame clones and leaves some out. In the table there are some 180,000 clones, around four fifths of which are singletons. The material sequenced was PBMCs. Receptors were obtained from a man aged 35 to 55 in good health and CMV-seropositive.

V is TRBV5-6 and J is TRBJ2-7; perhaps TRBD2 as D (6 bases). This CDR3 region has 13 residues. The germline V and J ends were trimmed by 3 bases and 4 bases, with 11 bases remaining between them. Germline CDR1 reads SGHDT; CDR2 reads YYEEEE. CDR3 nucleotides: TGTGCCAGCAGCTCGGTTGGGGGGTACGAGCAGTACTTC. The encoded protein is CASSSVGGYEQYF.

The chain employs TRBV28 and TRBJ2-7, with a weak D call TRBD2 (7 bases). V was shortened by 5 bases and J by 3 bases, with 17 bases between the two germline ends. The length of the CDR3 is 15 residues. Germline CDR1 and CDR2: MDHEN and SYDVKM. CDR3 sequence: CASSRPGAGDYEQYF. As DNA, the CDR3 is TGTGCCAGCAGTCGACCGGGGGCGGGGGACTACGAGCAGTACTTC.

This sequence joins TRBV5-4 and TRBJ2-1; 7 nucleotides match TRBD2. CDR3 size: 17 residues. V shed 7 bases and J 8 bases; nucleotides not matched to a gene: 21. CDR1 and CDR2 from the germline V gene are SGHNT and YYREEE (reference sequence). For the CDR3, the DNA is TGTGCCAGCGCTAGGATAACTTGGGGCGGGAGTGGAGATGAGCAGTTCTTC. This gives the protein CASARITWGGSGDEQFF.

The chain uses TRBV6-5 and TRBJ1-2; D call uncertain. This CDR3 region has 15 residues. Germline CDR1 is MNHEY and CDR2 is SVGAGI. Trimming left V 2 bases short and J 4 bases short, with 14 bases between. CDR3 nucleotide sequence: TGTGCCAGCAGTTACGCGGAGGGAGCCCTCTATGGCTACACCTTC. As protein: CASSYAEGALYGYTF.

The J gene is TRBJ2-1, the V gene TRBV11-1; 8 bases align to TRBD2. The CDR3 has 14 residues. Losses at the gene ends were 2 bases for V and 9 bases for J; bases not matched to a gene: 6. The germline gives CDR1 SGHAT, CDR2 FQDESV (reference sequence). The CDR3 reads CASSLLAGPGEQFF. The CDR3 DNA is TGTGCCAGCAGCTTACTAGCGGGTCCGGGTGAGCAGTTCTTC.

This chain connects TRBV5-4 to TRBJ2-7, with D perhaps TRBD2 (6 bases). This CDR3 region has 14 residues. V lost 0 bases, J lost 6 bases, and 13 bases lay in between. CDR1 is SGHNT and CDR2 is YYREEE in the germline V gene (reference sequence). The CDR3 DNA reads TGTGCCAGCAGCTTGGTACGGGAGCCTGGCGAGCAGTACTTC. Its translation is CASSLVREPGEQYF.

The chain has TRBV5-8 and TRBJ2-3; 9 bases agree with TRBD1. The ends lost 2 bases at V and 4 bases at J; junction bases unmatched: 5. The CDR3 contains 15 residues. Germline CDR1 is SGHTS and CDR2 is YDEGEE. CDR3 sequence reads: CASSFGQGTPDTQYF. CDR3 sequence (DNA): TGTGCCAGCAGCTTCGGACAGGGGACCCCAGATACGCAGTATTTT. Using reference TRBV5-8 and TRBJ2-3 for the parts outside the CDR3, the full variable domain is EAGVTQSPTHLIKTRGQQATLRCSPISGHTSVYWYQQALGLGLQFLLWYDEGEERNRGNFPPRFSGRQFPNYSSELNVNALELEDSALYLCASSFGQGTPDTQYFGPGTRLTVL.

V and J are TRBV6-5 and TRBJ1-1; D possibly corresponds to TRBD1 (6 bases). This CDR3 region has 12 residues. Germline CDR1 and CDR2: MNHEY and SVGAGI. V lost 6 bases, J lost 9 bases, and 14 bases lay in between. The CDR3 DNA reads TGTGCCAGCAGCTACAGGGAGGGTCAAGCTTTCTTT. Encoded protein: CASSYREGQAFF.

V gene TRBV6-1 combines with J gene TRBJ2-5; TRBD2 agrees at 9 bases. The CDR3 loop spans 15 amino acids. Germline V gene lookup returns CDR1 MNHNS and CDR2 SASEGT. With V trimmed by 2 bases and J by 5 bases, 6 bases remained unmatched. The CDR3, as DNA: TGTGCCAGCAGTGAAACGGGGACTAGCTGGGAGACCCAGTACTTC. Residues: CASSETGTSWETQYF.

A word on this clone: Other DNA sequences in the same sample also yield this CDR3. The V and J genes are TRBV5-1 and TRBJ1-5; 9 bases are a match to TRBD1. The CDR3 has 15 residues. The trim removed 0 bases at V and 5 bases at J, leaving 3 bases unmatched. Germline CDR1 and CDR2: SGHRS and YFSETQ. The CDR3 spells CASSLGTGDHQPQHF. In DNA, the CDR3 is TGCGCCAGCAGCTTGGGGACAGGGGATCATCAGCCCCAGCATTTT.

V is TRBV28 and J is TRBJ1-3; D call uncertain. Trimming left V 4 bases short and J 3 bases short, with 10 bases between. The CDR3 loop spans 14 amino acids. Germline V lookup: CDR1 MDHEN, CDR2 SYDVKM. This CDR3 is CASSWEGNGNTIYF. The CDR3 DNA is TGTGCCAGCAGTTGGGAGGGAAATGGAAACACCATATATTTT.

This clone was observed once. The CDR3 region has the DNA TGTGCCAGCAGGTATTGGGAGACCGGGGAGCTGTTTTTT. It is translated as CASRYWETGELFF. The chain combines TRBV5-6 with TRBJ2-2, with D maybe TRBD2 (5 bases). The CDR3 totals 13 residues. With 5 bases removed from V and 5 bases from J, the gap between germline ends came to 10 bases. Germline V CDR1 and CDR2: SGHDT, YYEEEE.

This clone was found a few times. The V gene is TRBV2, the J gene TRBJ1-2, with TRBD1 matching over 7 bases. CDR3 size: 15 residues. Germline assignment: CDR1 SNHLY and CDR2 FYNNEI. With 5 bases clipped from V and 2 bases from J, the junction kept 8 bases outside the gene matches. CDR3 sequence (DNA): TGTGCCAGCAGTCGGTCCCGGGACAGAAACTATGGCTACACCTTC. Amino acids: CASSRSRDRNYGYTF.

This chain joins TRBV5-1 and TRBJ1-2; the match to TRBD1 covers 7 bases. This CDR3 contains 15 residues. The junction had 17 bases not matched to a gene; V was cut back by 4 bases and J by 11 bases. Looked up from germline, CDR1 is SGHRS and CDR2 is YFSETQ. This CDR3 is CASSQTGTVASGYTF. The CDR3 DNA reads TGCGCCAGCAGCCAAACCGGGACAGTGGCTTCGGGGTACACCTTC.

The J gene is TRBJ1-2, the V gene TRBV30; 8 nucleotides match TRBD1. The J segment lost 2 bases and the V segment lost 3 bases, leaving 8 bases of the junction unmatched. Germline V gene sequence: CDR1 GTSNPN, CDR2 SVGIG (reference sequence). The CDR3 runs 15 residues. The CDR3 nucleotides are TGTGCCTGGAGGAAGTTAGGGACAGGAAACTATGGCTACACCTTC. It is translated as CAWRKLGTGNYGYTF. The full variable domain, with the rest looked up from reference TRBV30 and TRBJ1-2, is SQTIHQWPATLVQPVGSPLSLECTVEGTSNPNLYWYRQAAGRGLQLLFYSVGIGQISSEVPQNLSASRPQDRQFILSSKKLLLSDSGFYLCAWRKLGTGNYGYTFGSGTRLTVV.

The rearrangement uses TRBV4-2 and TRBJ1-4; 10 bases align to TRBD1. Germline assignment: CDR1 LGHNA and CDR2 YNFKEQ. The CDR3 runs to 18 residues. V lost 4 bases to trimming and J lost 8 bases; unmatched junction nucleotides: 16. The CDR3 reads CASSPNPGQGLMKEKLFF. The CDR3, as DNA: TGTGCCAGCAGCCCTAACCCGGGACAGGGGCTGATGAAGGAAAAACTGTTTTTT.

The J gene is TRBJ1-5, the V gene TRBV7-2, with 9 bases identical to TRBD1. V dropped 1 base and J dropped 2; count of bases not matched to a gene: 12. The V gene's germline CDR1 is SGHTA and CDR2 FQGNSA. The length of the CDR3 is 19 residues. The CDR3 coding sequence is TGTGCCAGCAGCTTAGGGGGACCGGGACAGGGATTCGGCAATCAGCCCCAGCATTTT. It encodes CASSLGGPGQGFGNQPQHF.

The V gene is TRBV5-4, the J gene TRBJ2-7; 9 nucleotides line up with TRBD1. The CDR3 is 14 residues long. V trimming: 2 bases; J trimming: 7 bases; junction bases outside the gene matches: 7. Germline CDR1 is SGHNT and CDR2 is YYREEE (reference sequence). CDR3 sequence reads: CASSFSGTGTEQYF. CDR3 in DNA: TGTGCCAGCAGCTTTTCCGGGACAGGGACGGAGCAGTACTTC.

The chain combines TRBV7-2 with TRBJ2-7; D is unresolved. The length of the CDR3 is 15 residues. Germline CDR1 reads SGHTA; CDR2 reads FQGNSA. Trimming stripped 5 bases from V and 0 bases from J, with 14 bases between. For the CDR3, the DNA is TGTGCCAGCAGCCAAACTCCGCAGGTCTCCTACGAGCAGTACTTC. Protein product: CASSQTPQVSYEQYF.

V is TRBV4-2 and J is TRBJ2-1; a possible D gene is TRBD2 (5 bases). In germline, CDR1 is LGHNA, CDR2 YNFKEQ. V was pared by 4 bases and J by 0 bases, with 10 bases between. The CDR3 is 15 amino acids. The CDR3 protein is CASSLERFSYNEQFF. The CDR3 DNA follows: TGTGCCAGCAGCCTAGAGCGGTTCTCCTACAATGAGCAGTTCTTC.

The rearrangement uses TRBV27 and TRBJ2-1; 11 nucleotides line up with TRBD2. This CDR3 has 16 residues. Germline values: CDR1 MNHEY, CDR2 SMNVEV (reference sequence). Unmatched junction bases numbered 11, after V lost 6 bases and J lost 7 bases. The DNA for the CDR3 is TGTGCCAGCAGCGGGGCTAGCGGGAGGTTTTTTAATGAGCAGTTCTTC. This sequence encodes CASSGASGRFFNEQFF.

The rearrangement links TRBV7-9 to TRBJ1-4, with a possible D match to TRBD1 (5 bases). V dropped 5 bases and J dropped 5 bases, with 12 bases sitting between them. This CDR3 spans 14 amino acids. In germline, CDR1 is SEHNR, CDR2 FQNEAQ (reference sequence). The CDR3 loop reads CASSRGTDNEKLFF. The CDR3 coding sequence is TGTGCCAGCAGCCGCGGGACGGACAATGAAAAACTGTTTTTT.

This chain connects TRBV11-1 to TRBJ2-7; 10 bases map to TRBD2. CDR3 size: 14 residues. Per the germline V gene, CDR1 is SGHAT and CDR2 is FQDESV (reference sequence). V was pared by 5 bases and J by 7 bases, with 8 bases of the junction left unmatched. CDR3: CASSPAGGTAEQYF. CDR3 sequence (DNA): TGTGCCAGCAGCCCAGCGGGAGGGACTGCAGAGCAGTACTTC.

V is TRBV19 and J is TRBJ2-7, with a weak D call TRBD1 (5 bases). Germline V gives CDR1 LNHDA, CDR2 SQIVND (reference sequence). Trimming took 4 bases from V and 10 from J, leaving 11 bases between them. This CDR3 contains 11 residues. The CDR3 loop reads CASSKFRAQYF. The CDR3 DNA follows: TGTGCCAGTAGTAAGTTCAGGGCTCAGTACTTC.

As for this clone: Distinct nucleotide sequences in the sample also encode this CDR3. CDR3 amino acids: CASSFGGQETQYF. The CDR3 bases are TGTGCCAGCAGCTTTGGGGGGCAAGAGACCCAGTACTTC. V is TRBV7-9 and J is TRBJ2-5; TRBD2 is a possible D gene (6 bases). The CDR3 contains 13 residues. In germline, CDR1 is SEHNR, CDR2 FQNEAQ (reference sequence). V lost 3 bases, J lost 2 bases, and 7 bases lay in between. Drawing the rest from reference TRBV7-9 and TRBJ2-5, the complete variable domain is DTGVSQNPRHKITKRGQNVTFRCDPISEHNRLYWYRQTLGQGPEFLTYFQNEAQLEKSRLLSDRFSAERPKGSFSTLEIQRTEQGDSAMYLCASSFGGQETQYFGPGTRLLVL.